This T cell receptor beta chain came from a study of graft-versus-host responses after intestinal transplantation. Study-wide context: Grafts were multivisceral, liver-intestinal, or isolated intestinal. Anti-thymocyte globulin induction preceded 2 to 4 years of tacrolimus and steroid maintenance in all recipients. General study results and limits: Recipient marrow harbored GvH clones, some of which surfaced first in ileum or blood. Allografts of patients with graft-donor T cell macrochimerism showed high graft-versus-host to host-versus-graft clone ratios.

Clones were sequenced by immunoSEQ multiplex PCR, and TCRdb holds only the in-frame ones, with some missing. The table has 55,000 to 65,000 clones, 94% seen once. A word on this clone: What it binds is not known.

Germline CDR1 and CDR2: MNHNY and SVGAGI (reference sequence). The V end lost 4 bases, the J end lost 0 bases, and 12 bases lay between the germline ends. The CDR3 sequence is 15 residues long. The TCR originated in a human donor who was the organ donor for an intestinal transplant. This sequence joins TRBV6-6 and TRBJ1-1; TRBD1 is a possible D gene (5 bases). Sequencing used unstimulated CD4+ T cells sorted from spleen or lymph node cells, obtained before transplant. The CDR3 sequence: CASSSPRGMNTEAFF. The CDR3 nucleotides read TGTGCCAGCAGTTCCCCACGGGGCATGAACACTGAAGCTTTCTTT.